Listed below are T cell receptor beta chains from one sample, sequenced in a study of OX40 agonist ivuxolimab in advanced cancers. Data came from immunoSEQ multiplex PCR; TCRdb stores just in-frame clones and leaves some out. Of 55,000 to 80,000 clones listed, approximately 79% are singletons. Sequenced here: CD4+ or CD8+ T cells sorted from blood, sampled in a trial of the OX40 agonist ivuxolimab. The receptors were gathered from an adult with an advanced solid tumor such as melanoma, head and neck, liver or kidney cancer. The CDR3 runs from the conserved cysteine through the conserved F or W. D genes are given only for firm matches. Only part of the rows carry a size: once, few, many, or a class if the clone is expanded.

size,V,J,D,DNA,CDR3
-,TRBV19,TRBJ1-6,TRBD1,TGTGCCAGTACCCTTGGACAGGTTCGAAATTCACCCCTCCACTTT,CASTLGQVRNSPLHF
-,TRBV27,TRBJ1-3,-,TGTGCCAGCAGTTCCCGAGGCTATGACTCTGGAAACACCATATATTTT,CASSSRGYDSGNTIYF
-,TRBV18,TRBJ1-2,-,TGTGCCAGCTCACCAGGTGGAATGGGCTACACCTTC,CASSPGGMGYTF
-,TRBV2,TRBJ2-3,TRBD2,TGTGCCAGCAGCCCCGGGGTGACTAGCGGGGGGCTGACAGATACGCAGTATTTT,CASSPGVTSGGLTDTQYF
-,TRBV5-1,TRBJ2-7,TRBD2,TGCGCCAGCAGCGAGACTAGCGGTTCATACGAGCAGTACTTC,CASSETSGSYEQYF
-,TRBV6-5,TRBJ1-3,-,TGTGCCAGCAGTTCGGAGAGCTCTGGAAACACCATATATTTT,CASSSESSGNTIYF
-,TRBV27,TRBJ2-3,-,TGTGCCAGCCCCCCCCCGCACAGTAGCACAGATACGCAGTATTTT,CASPPPHSSTDTQYF
-,TRBV27,TRBJ2-7,-,TGTGCCAGCAGTTCCCAATCGGTTTACGGGCAGTACTTC,CASSSQSVYGQYF
once,TRBV9,TRBJ2-1,TRBD2,TGTGCCAGCAGCGTAGCGGGACTAGCGGGAGGTCGTCTCACCAATGAGCAGTTCTTC,CASSVAGLAGGRLTNEQFF
once,TRBV11-3,TRBJ2-1,-,TGTGCCAGCAGGCGGGACGTCAGCTCCTACAATGAGCAGTTCTTC,CASRRDVSSYNEQFF
few,TRBV6-5,TRBJ1-1,-,TGTGCCAGCAGTCAGACCTCCGCGCGTGGGGCTTTCTTT,CASSQTSARGAFF
-,TRBV11-2,TRBJ2-7,TRBD1,TGTGCCAGCAGCCACATTACCGGGACAGCCTCCTACGAGCAGTACTTC,CASSHITGTASYEQYF
-,TRBV5-1,TRBJ2-3,TRBD1,TGCGCCAGCAGCTTTAATTTCGGAGGACAGGGCACAGATACGCAGTATTTT,CASSFNFGGQGTDTQYF
once,TRBV9,TRBJ2-7,-,TGTGCCAGCAGCGTAGATTCGGGAACCTACGAGCAGTACTTC,CASSVDSGTYEQYF
-,TRBV5-1,TRBJ2-3,-,TGCGCCAGCTCATTGAACACCGATACGCAGTATTTT,CASSLNTDTQYF
-,TRBV28,TRBJ2-7,-,TGTGCCAGCAGTTTACAGGGCGAGCAGTACTTC,CASSLQGEQYF
-,TRBV30,TRBJ2-6,-,TGTGCCTGGAGTGTGAGGGCCACCTCTGGGGCCAACGTCCTGACTTTC,CAWSVRATSGANVLTF
-,TRBV7-2,TRBJ2-5,-,TGTGCCAGCAGCTTAAGGTTGGAGGGGACCCAGTACTTC,CASSLRLEGTQYF
-,TRBV4-1,TRBJ1-2,TRBD1,TGCGCCAGCAGCCCGACAGGGCAAGGATATGGCTACACCTTC,CASSPTGQGYGYTF
few,TRBV18,TRBJ1-3,-,TGTGCCAGCTCACCCCAGGGAGACACCATATATTTT,CASSPQGDTIYF
-,TRBV27,TRBJ2-3,-,TGTGCCAGCAGCTCCTTTAGCGGTCCTCGGTGGGATACGCAGTATTTT,CASSSFSGPRWDTQYF
-,TRBV7-9,TRBJ2-5,-,TGTGCCAGCAGCTTATCCAGCGGACAAGAGACCCAGTACTTC,CASSLSSGQETQYF